The 8 T cell receptor beta chains listed next were all sequenced from one sample in a study of T cells in Graves' hyperthyroidism and ophthalmopathy. There were TCR beta CDR3 regions amplified from RNA transcripts. In the first-round RT-PCR of the TCR CDR3, the HTBI primer set was used. TCRdb itself ran the multiplex PCR reads through MiXCR, one entry per CDR3 protein. This table has hundreds of thousands of distinct CDR3 sequences, about 14% appearing once. Sequenced sample: blood. The receptors were sampled from a woman between 18 and 29 years old with Graves' hyperthyroidism.

The V and J genes are TRBV29-1 and TRBJ2-7; 9 bases fit TRBD1. The ends lost 4 bases at V and 3 bases at J; junction bases unmatched: 4. This CDR3 is built from 13 residues. Germline CDR1 is SQVTM and CDR2 is ANQGSEA. CDR3 amino acids: CSVVWDRDYEQYF. The CDR3 DNA follows: TGCAGCGTTGTCTGGGACAGGGACTACGAGCAGTACTTC.

V is TRBV7-9 and J is TRBJ2-7; a weak D match, TRBD2 (5 bases). Germline V gene sequence: CDR1 SEHNR, CDR2 FQNEAQ (reference sequence). V was clipped by 3 bases and J by 3 bases, with 9 bases between them. The CDR3 is 13 residues long. For the CDR3, the DNA is TGTGCCAGCAGCTTGCGGAGGAACTACGAGCAGTACTTC. Its translation is CASSLRRNYEQYF.

The chain couples TRBV29-1 to TRBJ2-5; TRBD1 agrees at 8 bases. Trimming cost V 5 bases and J 2 bases; bases outside gene matches: 1. In germline, CDR1 is SQVTM, CDR2 ANQGSEA. The CDR3 runs 12 residues. Written as DNA, the CDR3 is TGCAGCGTTCGGACAGGGCAAGAGACCCAGTACTTC. It codes for CSVRTGQETQYF.

The genes are TRBV29-1 and TRBJ1-2; D not resolved. Per germline, CDR1 SQVTM and CDR2 ANQGSEA. Trimming stripped 3 bases from V and 4 bases from J, with 12 bases between. The CDR3 runs 13 residues. The CDR3 bases are TGCAGCGTTGATAATCCCGAGGGCTATGGCTACACCTTC. This sequence encodes CSVDNPEGYGYTF.

Ten or more counts support this clonotype. The chain uses TRBV5-1 and TRBJ2-2; 7 nucleotides agree with TRBD2. Germline V gene sequence: CDR1 SGHRS, CDR2 YFSETQ. The J segment lost 2 bases and the V segment lost 4 bases, leaving 8 bases of the junction unmatched. The CDR3 length is 16 residues. The chain's CDR3 is CASSTVRGTNTGELFF. The CDR3 DNA follows: TGCGCCAGCAGCACCGTGCGGGGGACCAACACCGGGGAGCTGTTTTTT.

V and J are TRBV4-1 and TRBJ2-1; D perhaps matches TRBD2 (6 bases). CDR1 MGHRA and CDR2 YSYEKL come from the germline V gene. Trimming removed 3 bases at V and 2 bases at J, with 14 bases between. The CDR3 extends over 16 amino acids. CDR3 protein: CASSQPGTHTYNEQFF. Written as DNA, the CDR3 is TGCGCCAGCAGCCAGCCCGGGACTCACACCTACAATGAGCAGTTCTTC.

In nucleotides, the CDR3 is TGTGCCAGCAGTTATAGGGTCGGGGATGAAAAACTGTTTTTT. Amino acid sequence: CASSYRVGDEKLFF. V is TRBV6-5 and J is TRBJ1-4, with unresolved D. Deletions cut 3 bases from V and 6 bases from J, with 11 bases between. Germline V lookup: CDR1 MNHEY, CDR2 SVGAGI. There are 14 residues in the CDR3.

CDR3 coding DNA: TGTGCCAGCAGTCCAGACTCCGCCTACAATGAGCAGTTCTTC. Translation gives CASSPDSAYNEQFF. The chain combines TRBV7-2 with TRBJ2-1; D is ambiguous. V was shortened by 6 bases and J by 2 bases, with 11 bases between the two germline ends. The CDR3 is 14 residues long. Germline CDR1 is SGHTA and CDR2 is FQGNSA. Complete variable domain (other parts from reference TRBV7-2 and TRBJ2-1): GAGVSQSPSNKVTEKGKDVELRCDPISGHTALYWYRQSLGQGLEFLIYFQGNSAPDKSGLPSDRFSAERTGGSVSTLTIQRTQQEDSAVYLCASSPDSAYNEQFFGPGTRLTVL.